This T cell receptor beta chain was observed in a study of T-cell reconstitution after alpha-beta-depleted transplantation in children. Study results and caveats: Surviving recipient T cells and intrathymic progenitors accounted for some patients' high TCRbeta diversity at day 60. T-cell numbers and diversity, one year after transplant, stemmed largely from T cells that were newly produced. Expanded graft clones numbering several hundred reportedly gave rise to alpha-beta T cells about two months after transplant.

Only a few counts were recorded for this clonotype. The antigen remains undetermined. The germline CDR1 and CDR2 sequences are MNHEY and SVGEGT. V was clipped by 0 bases and J by 2 bases, with 13 bases between them. This CDR3 contains 17 residues. Using unique molecular identifiers, the investigators prepared the TCRbeta library. TCRdb analysed the PCR reads with MiXCR anew, one entry per CDR3 protein. This table holds 500,000 to 650,000 distinct CDR3 sequences, roughly an eighth found once. The chain links TRBV6-2 or TRBV6-3 to TRBJ2-2; perhaps TRBD1 as D (5 bases). The sequence was collected from a female patient under 10 years old who had a stem cell transplant for aplastic anemia, so the T cells may come from the graft donor. The specimen was PBMCs, mostly from graft donor cells, collected 180 days after TCRalphabeta/CD19-depleted stem cell transplant. The CDR3 region is CASSYSPPDRNTGELFF. The CDR3 DNA reads as TGTGCCAGCAGTTACTCCCCCCCCGACAGAAACACCGGGGAGCTGTTTTTT.